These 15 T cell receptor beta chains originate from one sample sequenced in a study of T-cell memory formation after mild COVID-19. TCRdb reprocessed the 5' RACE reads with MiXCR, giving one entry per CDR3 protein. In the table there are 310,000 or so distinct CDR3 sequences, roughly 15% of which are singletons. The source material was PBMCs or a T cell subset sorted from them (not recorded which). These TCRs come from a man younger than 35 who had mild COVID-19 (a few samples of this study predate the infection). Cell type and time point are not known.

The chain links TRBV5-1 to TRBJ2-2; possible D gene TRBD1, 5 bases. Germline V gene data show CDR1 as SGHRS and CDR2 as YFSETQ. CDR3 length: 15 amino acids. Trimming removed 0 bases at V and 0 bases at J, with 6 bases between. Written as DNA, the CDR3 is TGCGCCAGCAGCTTGGGGACAACGAACACCGGGGAGCTGTTTTTT. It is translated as CASSLGTTNTGELFF.

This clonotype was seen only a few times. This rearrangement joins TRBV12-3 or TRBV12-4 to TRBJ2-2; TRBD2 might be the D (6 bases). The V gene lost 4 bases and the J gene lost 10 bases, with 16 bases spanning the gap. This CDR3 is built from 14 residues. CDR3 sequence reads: CASSSWGVVEELFF. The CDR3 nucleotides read TGTGCCAGCAGTTCGTGGGGGGTAGTTGAGGAGCTGTTTTTT.

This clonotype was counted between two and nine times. CDR3 sequence (DNA): TGTGCCAGCAGCTCGCCACAAAAAGACTCCTACGAGCAGTACTTC. The encoded protein is CASSSPQKDSYEQYF. The V and J genes are TRBV7-9 and TRBJ2-7; no reliable D call. Germline V gives CDR1 SEHNR, CDR2 FQNEAQ (reference sequence). The V end was cut by 4 bases, the J end by 0 bases, with 13 bases between. This CDR3 is built from 15 residues. Supplemented by reference TRBV7-9 and TRBJ2-7, the full variable domain reads DTGVSQNPRHKITKRGQNVTFRCDPISEHNRLYWYRQTLGQGPEFLTYFQNEAQLEKSRLLSDRFSAERPKGSFSTLEIQRTEQGDSAMYLCASSSPQKDSYEQYFGPGTRLTVT.

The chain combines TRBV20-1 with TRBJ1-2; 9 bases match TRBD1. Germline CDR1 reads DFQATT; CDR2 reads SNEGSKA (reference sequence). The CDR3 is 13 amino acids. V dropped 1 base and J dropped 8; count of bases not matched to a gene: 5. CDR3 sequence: CSARGTGDRGYTF. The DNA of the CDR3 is TGCAGTGCTAGAGGGACAGGGGATCGGGGCTACACCTTC.

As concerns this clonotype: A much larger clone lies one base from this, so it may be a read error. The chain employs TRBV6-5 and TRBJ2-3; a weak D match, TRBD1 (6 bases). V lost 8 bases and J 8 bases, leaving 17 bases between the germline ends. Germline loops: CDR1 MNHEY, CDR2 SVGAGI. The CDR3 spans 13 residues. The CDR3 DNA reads TGTGCCAGCTCCCCTTGGAGCAGGGGTACGCAGTATTTT. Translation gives CASSPWSRGTQYF.

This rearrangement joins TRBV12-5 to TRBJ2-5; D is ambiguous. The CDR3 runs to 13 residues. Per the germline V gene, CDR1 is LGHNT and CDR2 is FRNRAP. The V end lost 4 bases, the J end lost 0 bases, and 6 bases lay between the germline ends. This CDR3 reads CASGSVYQETQYF. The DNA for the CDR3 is TGTGCTAGTGGTTCGGTGTACCAAGAGACCCAGTACTTC.

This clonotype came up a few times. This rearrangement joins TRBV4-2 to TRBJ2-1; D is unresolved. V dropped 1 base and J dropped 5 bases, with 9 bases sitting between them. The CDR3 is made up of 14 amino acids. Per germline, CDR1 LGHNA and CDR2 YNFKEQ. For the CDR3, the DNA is TGTGCCAGCAGCCAAGCGGTGTTCAACAATGAGCAGTTCTTC. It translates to CASSQAVFNNEQFF.

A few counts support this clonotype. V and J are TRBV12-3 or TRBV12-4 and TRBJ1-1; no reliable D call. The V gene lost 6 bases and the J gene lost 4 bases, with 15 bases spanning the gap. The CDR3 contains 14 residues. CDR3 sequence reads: CASRRGSTLTEAFF. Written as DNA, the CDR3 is TGTGCCAGCAGGCGGGGAAGTACCCTCACTGAAGCTTTCTTT.

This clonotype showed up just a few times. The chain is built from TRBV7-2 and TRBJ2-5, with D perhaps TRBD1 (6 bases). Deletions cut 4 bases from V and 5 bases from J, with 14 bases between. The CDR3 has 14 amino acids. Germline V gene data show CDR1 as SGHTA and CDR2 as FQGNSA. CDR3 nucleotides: TGTGCCAGCAGCTCGGGAACAGGGTGGGAGACCCAGTACTTC. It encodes CASSSGTGWETQYF.

CDR3 in DNA: TGTGCCAGCAGCTTATACCCGACAGGGTCAACCACCGGGGAGCTGTTTTTT. It encodes CASSLYPTGSTTGELFF. The V and J genes are TRBV7-6 and TRBJ2-2, with 7 bases identical to TRBD1. This CDR3 has 17 residues. Germline V lookup: CDR1 SGHVS, CDR2 FNYEAQ. The trim removed 2 bases at V and 4 bases at J, leaving 10 bases unmatched.

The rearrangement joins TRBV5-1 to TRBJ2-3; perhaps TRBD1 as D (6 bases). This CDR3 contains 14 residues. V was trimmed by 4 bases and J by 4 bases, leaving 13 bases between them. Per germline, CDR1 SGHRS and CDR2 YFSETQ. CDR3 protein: CASSPRQESDTQYF. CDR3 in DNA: TGCGCCAGCAGCCCCCGACAGGAGTCAGATACGCAGTATTTT.

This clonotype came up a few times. The CDR3 bases are TGCGCCAGCAGCCAACGATTTACTCTACAAGAGACCCAGTACTTC. Its protein product is CASSQRFTLQETQYF. This chain connects TRBV4-1 to TRBJ2-5; D is uncertain. The CDR3 has 15 residues. Trimming pared 2 bases from V and 2 bases from J, leaving 12 bases between. Germline V gene lookup returns CDR1 MGHRA and CDR2 YSYEKL.

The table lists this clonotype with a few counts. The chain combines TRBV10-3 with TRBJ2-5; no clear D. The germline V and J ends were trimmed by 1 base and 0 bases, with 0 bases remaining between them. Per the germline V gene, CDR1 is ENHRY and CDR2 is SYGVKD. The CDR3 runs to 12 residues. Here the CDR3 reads CAISEYQETQYF. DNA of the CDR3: TGTGCCATCAGTGAGTACCAAGAGACCCAGTACTTC.

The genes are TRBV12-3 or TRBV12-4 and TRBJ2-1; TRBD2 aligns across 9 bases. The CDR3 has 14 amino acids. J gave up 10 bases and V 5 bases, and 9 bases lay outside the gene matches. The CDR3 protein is CASSPPGTSFEQFF. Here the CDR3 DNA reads TGTGCCAGCAGTCCACCAGGGACTAGCTTCGAGCAGTTCTTC.

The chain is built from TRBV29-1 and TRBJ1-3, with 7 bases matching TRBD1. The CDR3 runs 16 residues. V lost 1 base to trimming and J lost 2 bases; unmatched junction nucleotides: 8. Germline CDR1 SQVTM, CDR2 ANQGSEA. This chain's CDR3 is CSVEGPTGAPGNTIYF. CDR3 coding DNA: TGCAGCGTTGAAGGGCCAACAGGGGCTCCTGGAAACACCATATATTTT.